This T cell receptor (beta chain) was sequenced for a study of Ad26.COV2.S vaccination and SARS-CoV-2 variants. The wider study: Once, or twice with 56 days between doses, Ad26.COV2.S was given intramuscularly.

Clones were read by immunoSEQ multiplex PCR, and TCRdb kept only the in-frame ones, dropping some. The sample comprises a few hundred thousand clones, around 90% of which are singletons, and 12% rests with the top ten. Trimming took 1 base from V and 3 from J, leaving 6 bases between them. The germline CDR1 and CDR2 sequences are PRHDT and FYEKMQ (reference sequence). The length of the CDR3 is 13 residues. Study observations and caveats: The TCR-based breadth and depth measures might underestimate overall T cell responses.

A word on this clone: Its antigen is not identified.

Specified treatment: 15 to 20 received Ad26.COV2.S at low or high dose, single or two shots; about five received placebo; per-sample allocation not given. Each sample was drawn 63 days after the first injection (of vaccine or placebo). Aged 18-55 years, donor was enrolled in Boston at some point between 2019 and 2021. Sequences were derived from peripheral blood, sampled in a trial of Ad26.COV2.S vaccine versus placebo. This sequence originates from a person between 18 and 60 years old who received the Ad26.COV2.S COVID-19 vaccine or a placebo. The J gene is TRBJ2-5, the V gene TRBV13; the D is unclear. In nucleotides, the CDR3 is TGTGCCAGCAGCTTAGCCGTTAAAGAGACCCAGTACTTC. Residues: CASSLAVKETQYF.